Shown below are 19 T cell receptor beta chains from a single sample sequenced in a study of blood T cell repertoires in COVID-19. TCRdb's copy holds only in-frame clones and misses some; the assay was immunoSEQ multiplex PCR. In the table there are about 220,000 clones, roughly 82% of which are singletons. The sequenced material came from peripheral blood. The receptors derive from a man in his fifties with active or convalescent COVID-19.

The chain combines TRBV3-1 (or the pseudogene TRBV3-2) with TRBJ2-5; 10 positions agree with TRBD2. The CDR3 consists of 16 residues. Germline CDR1 LGHDT, CDR2 YNNKEL (reference sequence). Trimming took 3 bases from V and 5 from J; bases not matched to a gene: 9. The CDR3 region is CASSQALAGEGETQYF. In DNA form, the CDR3 reads TGTGCCAGCAGCCAGGCTCTAGCGGGAGAAGGGGAGACCCAGTACTTC.

The chain links TRBV7-2 to TRBJ2-7; D call uncertain. Germline assignment: CDR1 SGHTA and CDR2 FQGNSA. Trimming left V 5 bases short and J 3 bases short, with 8 bases between. This CDR3 has 12 residues. The CDR3 loop is CASSPTSYEQYF. The CDR3 bases are TGTGCCAGCAGCCCAACCAGCTACGAGCAGTACTTC.

This chain joins TRBV27 and TRBJ1-6, with TRBD1 as a possible D gene (6 bases). Germline CDR1 MNHEY, CDR2 SMNVEV (reference sequence). Trimming pared 3 bases from V and 5 bases from J, leaving 14 bases between. The CDR3 has 16 residues. CDR3 protein: CASSLVYRENNSPLHF. The CDR3 region has the DNA TGTGCCAGCAGTTTGGTGTACAGGGAGAATAATTCACCCCTCCACTTT.

The V call is TRBV13, the J call TRBJ1-1; weak D call: TRBD1 (5 bases). Germline-derived CDR1 and CDR2 are PRHDT and FYEKMQ (reference sequence). Deletions cut 8 bases from V and 1 base from J, with 11 bases between. The CDR3 extends over 13 amino acids. The CDR3 coding sequence is TGTGCCAGCTCGGGGGATCCGAACACTGAAGCTTTCTTT. Its translation: CASSGDPNTEAFF.

This clone was seen a few times. The CDR3 reads CASSFQAGTANTEAFF. CDR3 bases: TGCGCCAGCAGCTTTCAAGCCGGGACAGCGAACACTGAAGCTTTCTTT. V and J are TRBV5-1 and TRBJ1-1, with 7 positions matching TRBD1. The CDR3 is 16 residues long. J gave up 1 base and V 2 bases, and 8 bases lay outside the gene matches. Germline assignment: CDR1 SGHRS and CDR2 YFSETQ.

The chain is built from TRBV7-8 and TRBJ2-1; the match to TRBD2 covers 10 bases. Trimming took 2 bases from V and 5 from J; bases not matched to a gene: 0. The germline V gene encodes CDR1 SGHVS and CDR2 FQNEAQ. CDR3 length: 14 amino acids. CDR3 region: CASSLSGGDNEQFF. In DNA, the CDR3 is TGTGCCAGCAGCTTAAGCGGGGGGGACAATGAGCAGTTCTTC.

V is TRBV2 and J is TRBJ2-1; perhaps TRBD1 as D (6 bases). This CDR3 has 14 residues. From germline, CDR1 is SNHLY and CDR2 FYNNEI. V was shortened by 4 bases and J by 12 bases, with 19 bases between the two germline ends. This CDR3 is CASSVSSPRGWQFF. The CDR3 nucleotides read TGTGCCAGCAGTGTTTCGTCCCCAAGGGGGTGGCAGTTCTTC.

The chain is built from TRBV6-5 and TRBJ1-4; TRBD1 aligns across 9 bases. Germline-derived CDR1 and CDR2 are MNHEY and SVGAGI. The CDR3 covers 14 residues. Trimming at V came to 6 bases and at J to 7 bases, leaving 6 bases not matched to a gene. The DNA for the CDR3 is TGTGCCAGCAGGGGACAGGGAGGACTTGAAAAACTGTTTTTT. Amino acids: CASRGQGGLEKLFF.

The rearrangement joins TRBV2 to TRBJ2-7, with 7 positions matching TRBD1. The V and J ends lost 2 bases and 5 bases, in that order; junction bases with no gene match: 3. CDR3 length equals 13 residues. Germline V gene lookup returns CDR1 SNHLY and CDR2 FYNNEI. The CDR3: CASSERGGHEQYV. CDR3 coding DNA: TGTGCCAGCAGTGAACGAGGGGGCCACGAGCAGTACGTC.

The rearrangement uses TRBV2 and TRBJ2-6; D ambiguous. Germline V gene sequence: CDR1 SNHLY, CDR2 FYNNEI. This CDR3 is 17 amino acids long. Trimming left V 4 bases short and J 0 bases short, with 13 bases between. CDR3 in amino acids: CASSVLRLHSGANVLTF. Written as DNA, the CDR3 is TGTGCCAGCAGTGTTTTGCGGCTTCACTCTGGGGCCAACGTCCTGACTTTC.

The chain links TRBV6-1 to TRBJ2-4; possibly TRBD1 for D (5 bases). Germline V gene lookup returns CDR1 MNHNS and CDR2 SASEGT. Deletions cut 4 bases from V and 3 bases from J, with 16 bases between. This CDR3 has 16 amino acids. Written as DNA, the CDR3 is TGTGCCAGCAGTGCTCGGCAGGGTTTAAGCAAAAACATTCAGTACTTC. This translates into CASSARQGLSKNIQYF.

This rearrangement joins TRBV10-2 to TRBJ1-5; a possible D gene is TRBD1 (6 bases). This CDR3 region has 14 residues. V lost 3 bases and J 3 bases, leaving 9 bases between the germline ends. Germline values: CDR1 WSHSY, CDR2 SAAADI. CDR3 DNA: TGCGCCAGCAGTGATCGACAGGACAATCAGCCCCAGCATTTT. Its translation: CASSDRQDNQPQHF.

This rearrangement joins TRBV19 to TRBJ1-1, with D perhaps TRBD1 (6 bases). CDR1 is LNHDA and CDR2 is SQIVND in the germline V gene (reference sequence). The CDR3 spans 14 residues. With 4 bases removed from V and 4 bases from J, the gap between germline ends came to 13 bases. The CDR3 region has the DNA TGTGCCAGTAGTACTCAGGGGACCACCACTGAAGCTTTCTTT. Translating it yields CASSTQGTTTEAFF.

The chain joins TRBV24-1 to TRBJ2-3; 12 bases align to TRBD2. Germline assignment: CDR1 KGHDR and CDR2 SFDVKD. The CDR3 sequence is 17 residues long. Trimming cost V 3 bases and J 4 bases; bases outside gene matches: 7. The CDR3, as DNA: TGTGCCACCAGTGATCGCGCTAGCGGGGGGGCCCCAGATACGCAGTATTTT. This sequence encodes CATSDRASGGAPDTQYF.

The rearrangement uses TRBV6-6 and TRBJ1-2, with 7 bases lining up with TRBD1. The CDR3 is 13 residues long. The V and J ends lost 4 bases and 4 bases, in that order; junction bases with no gene match: 3. CDR1 MNHNY and CDR2 SVGAGI come from the germline V gene (reference sequence). DNA for the CDR3: TGTGCCAGCAGTTCGACAGGGAGCTATGGCTACACCTTC. Residues: CASSSTGSYGYTF.

The V and J genes are TRBV7-2 and TRBJ2-2; no definite D call. V was cut by 8 bases and J by 9 bases, with 16 bases left in between. The V gene's germline CDR1 is SGHTA and CDR2 FQGNSA. The CDR3 is 13 residues long. The CDR3 bases are TGTGCCAGCGGCGGCCTTCGCCGGCGGGAGCTGTTTTTT. Translating it yields CASGGLRRRELFF. Using reference TRBV7-2 and TRBJ2-2 for the parts outside the CDR3, the full variable domain is GAGVSQSPSNKVTEKGKDVELRCDPISGHTALYWYRQSLGQGLEFLIYFQGNSAPDKSGLPSDRFSAERTGGSVSTLTIQRTQQEDSAVYLCASGGLRRRELFFGEGSRLTVL.

The chain joins TRBV10-3 to TRBJ1-5; maybe TRBD1 (5 bases). The CDR3 contains 16 residues. Germline CDR1 ENHRY, CDR2 SYGVKD. With 0 bases removed from V and 4 bases from J, the gap between germline ends came to 13 bases. The CDR3 spells CAISESGFRVNQPQHF. Here the CDR3 DNA reads TGTGCCATCAGTGAGTCAGGCTTCAGGGTTAATCAGCCCCAGCATTTT.

V and J are TRBV5-1 and TRBJ2-1; D is perhaps TRBD2 (7 bases). V was shortened by 4 bases and J by 5 bases, with 10 bases between the two germline ends. This CDR3 spans 13 amino acids. The germline V gene has CDR1 SGHRS and CDR2 YFSETQ. CDR3 sequence (DNA): TGCGCCAGCAGCGACGGGGGGCACAATGAGCAGTTCTTC. This codes for CASSDGGHNEQFF.

The V call is TRBV13, the J call TRBJ2-5, with D perhaps matching TRBD2 (6 bases). Germline V gene sequence: CDR1 PRHDT, CDR2 FYEKMQ (reference sequence). V was pared by 5 bases and J by 0 bases, with 10 bases between. The CDR3 contains 14 residues. For the CDR3, the DNA is TGTGCCAGCAGCCAATGGGGGGACCAAGAGACCCAGTACTTC. Translation: CASSQWGDQETQYF.